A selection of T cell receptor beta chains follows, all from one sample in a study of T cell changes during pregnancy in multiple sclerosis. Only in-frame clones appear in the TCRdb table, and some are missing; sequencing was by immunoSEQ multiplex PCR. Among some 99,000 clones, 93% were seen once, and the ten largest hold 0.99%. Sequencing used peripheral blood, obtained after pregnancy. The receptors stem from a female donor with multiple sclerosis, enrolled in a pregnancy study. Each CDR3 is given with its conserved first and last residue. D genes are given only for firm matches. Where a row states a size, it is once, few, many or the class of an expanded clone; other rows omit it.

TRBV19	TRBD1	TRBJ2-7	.	CASSISGTGWLEQYF	TGTGCCAGTAGTATCTCCGGGACAGGGTGGCTCGAGCAGTACTTC
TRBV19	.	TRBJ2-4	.	CASSIRRDKIRGIAKNIQYF	TGTGCCAGTAGTATCCGCCGGGACAAAATACGGGGTATAGCCAAAAACATTCAGTACTTC
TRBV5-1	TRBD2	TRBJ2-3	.	CASSAPTSGFTDTQYF	TGCGCCAGCAGCGCCCCGACTAGCGGGTTTACAGATACGCAGTATTTT
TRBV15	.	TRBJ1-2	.	CATSRGTASNYGYTF	TGTGCCACCAGCAGAGGGACAGCAAGTAACTATGGCTACACCTTC
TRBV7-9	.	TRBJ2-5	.	CASSLALRLAGLRDQYF	TGTGCCAGCAGCTTAGCGCTTAGGCTGGCTGGGTTGAGGGACCAGTACTTC
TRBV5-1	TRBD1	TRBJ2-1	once	CASSLGQGYNEQFF	TGCGCCAGCAGCTTGGGACAGGGGTACAATGAGCAGTTCTTC
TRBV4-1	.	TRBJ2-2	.	CASSQGALGTGELFF	TGCGCCAGCAGCCAGGGGGCGCTAGGCACCGGGGAGCTGTTTTTT
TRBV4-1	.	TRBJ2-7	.	CASSRTSTEQYF	TGCGCCAGCAGCCGAACTAGCACCGAGCAGTACTTC
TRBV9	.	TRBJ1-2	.	CASSVESGLYGYTF	TGTGCCAGCAGCGTAGAGTCAGGCCTTTATGGCTACACCTTC
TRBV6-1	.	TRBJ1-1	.	CASRATPNTEAFF	TGTGCCAGCAGGGCCACACCGAACACTGAAGCTTTCTTT
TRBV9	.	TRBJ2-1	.	CASSVGDYNEQFF	TGTGCCAGCAGCGTAGGCGACTACAATGAGCAGTTCTTC
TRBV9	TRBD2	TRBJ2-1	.	CASSVDGSGINEQFF	TGTGCCAGCAGCGTAGATGGTAGCGGGATCAATGAGCAGTTCTTC
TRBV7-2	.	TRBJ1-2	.	CASSLSSISSGNYGYTF	TGTGCCAGCAGCTTAAGTTCAATTTCTAGTGGGAACTATGGCTACACCTTC
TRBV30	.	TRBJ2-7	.	CAWTSGQGIYEQYF	TGTGCCTGGACCTCCGGGCAGGGGATCTACGAGCAGTACTTC
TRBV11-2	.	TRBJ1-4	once	CASSLGAGGRDNEKLFF	TGTGCCAGCAGCTTAGGGGCGGGGGGCAGGGATAATGAAAAACTGTTTTTT
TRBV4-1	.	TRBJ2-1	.	CASSQDPGGGNEQFF	TGCGCCAGCAGCCAAGATCCGGGGGGCGGCAATGAGCAGTTCTTC
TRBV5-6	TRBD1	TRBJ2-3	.	CASSFLDRGPSTDTQYF	TGTGCCAGCAGCTTCCTAGACAGGGGGCCTAGCACAGATACGCAGTATTTT
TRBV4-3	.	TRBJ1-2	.	CASSQETSSGGYTF	TGCGCCAGCAGCCAGGAGACTTCATCGGGTGGCTACACCTTC
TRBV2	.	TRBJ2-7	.	CASSGSERPEEQYF	TGTGCCAGCAGTGGGAGTGAGCGTCCGGAAGAGCAGTACTTC
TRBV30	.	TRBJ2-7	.	CAWSTGLGSYEQYF	TGTGCCTGGTCCACAGGGTTGGGTTCCTACGAGCAGTACTTC
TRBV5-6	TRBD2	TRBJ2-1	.	CASSPTGTSGINEQFF	TGTGCCAGCAGCCCCACCGGGACTAGCGGGATCAATGAGCAGTTCTTC
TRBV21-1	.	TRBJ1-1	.	CASSRRALNTEAFF	TGTGCCAGCAGCAGGAGGGCCCTGAACACTGAAGCTTTCTTT
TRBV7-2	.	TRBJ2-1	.	CASSFGRAAGNEQFF	TGTGCCAGCAGCTTCGGGCGGGCTGCTGGAAATGAGCAGTTCTTC